The rows below give T cell receptor beta chains drawn from one sample of a study of monozygotic twins with inflammatory bowel disease. From its re-call of the 5' RACE reads, TCRdb lists each CDR3 protein once, without DNA. This sample's clone table lists 300,000 to 450,000 distinct CDR3 sequences. The sequencing sample was made of blood. All receptors derive from a human donor with ulcerative colitis or Crohn's disease, or a healthy co-twin of an affected twin (not recorded which). CDR3s include the opening cysteine and the closing phenylalanine or tryptophan.

V	J	CDR3
TRBV9	TRBJ1-6	CASSPTRGQVNSPLHF
TRBV20-1	TRBJ2-1	CSARDFSSSYNEQFF
TRBV29-1	TRBJ1-5	CSVIIQGRGQPQHF
TRBV27	TRBJ1-5	CASSLGALNQPQHF
TRBV5-1	TRBJ2-3	CATTPGTVTDTQYF
TRBV5-6	TRBJ2-2	CASRQGANTGELFF
TRBV5-1	TRBJ2-3	CASSLDIAGDTDTQYF
TRBV5-4	TRBJ1-1	CASSPDTGRDTEAFF
TRBV7-8	TRBJ1-5	CASSLAFGTGLYSNQPQHF
TRBV4-3	TRBJ2-1	CASSLGLAANNEQFF
TRBV4-1	TRBJ2-2	CASSHPPGTSGNTGELFF
TRBV6-1	TRBJ1-1	CASSVSGTRGGNTEAFF
TRBV20-1	TRBJ2-7	CSARGDLRAGEPPEQYF
TRBV20-1	TRBJ2-7	CSARDRVSQYF